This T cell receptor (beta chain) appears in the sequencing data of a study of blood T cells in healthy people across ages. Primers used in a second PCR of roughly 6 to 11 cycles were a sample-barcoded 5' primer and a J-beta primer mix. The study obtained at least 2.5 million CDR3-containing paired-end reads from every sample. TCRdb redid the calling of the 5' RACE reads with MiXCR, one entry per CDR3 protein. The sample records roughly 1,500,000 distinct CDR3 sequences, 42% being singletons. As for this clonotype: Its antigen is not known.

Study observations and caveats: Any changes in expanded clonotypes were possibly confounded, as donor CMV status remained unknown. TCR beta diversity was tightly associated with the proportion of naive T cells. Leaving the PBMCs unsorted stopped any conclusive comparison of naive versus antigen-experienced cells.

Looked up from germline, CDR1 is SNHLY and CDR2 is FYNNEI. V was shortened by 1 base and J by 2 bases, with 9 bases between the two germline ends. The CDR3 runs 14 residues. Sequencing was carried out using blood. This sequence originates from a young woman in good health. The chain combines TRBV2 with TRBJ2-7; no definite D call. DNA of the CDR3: TGTGCCAGCAGTGAAGAATCTATCGCCTACGAGCAGTACTTC. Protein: CASSEESIAYEQYF.